This record looks at one T cell receptor (beta chain) sequence and its context. The entry originates in a study of blood T cell repertoires in COVID-19. Clones were sequenced by immunoSEQ multiplex PCR, and TCRdb holds only the in-frame ones, with some missing. The data hold about 210,000 clones, with about 83% observed a single time. The V end was cut by 1 base, the J end by 1 base, with 7 bases between. CDR1 and CDR2 from the germline V gene are LNHNV and YYDKDF (reference sequence). There are 14 residues in the CDR3. The receptor was isolated from a woman in her forties or fifties with acute or convalescent COVID-19. The chain carries TRBV15 and TRBJ1-1; D uncertain. Sequencing was carried out using peripheral blood. The CDR3: CATSRGQWNTEAFF. For the CDR3, the DNA is TGTGCCACCAGCAGAGGCCAGTGGAACACTGAAGCTTTCTTT.